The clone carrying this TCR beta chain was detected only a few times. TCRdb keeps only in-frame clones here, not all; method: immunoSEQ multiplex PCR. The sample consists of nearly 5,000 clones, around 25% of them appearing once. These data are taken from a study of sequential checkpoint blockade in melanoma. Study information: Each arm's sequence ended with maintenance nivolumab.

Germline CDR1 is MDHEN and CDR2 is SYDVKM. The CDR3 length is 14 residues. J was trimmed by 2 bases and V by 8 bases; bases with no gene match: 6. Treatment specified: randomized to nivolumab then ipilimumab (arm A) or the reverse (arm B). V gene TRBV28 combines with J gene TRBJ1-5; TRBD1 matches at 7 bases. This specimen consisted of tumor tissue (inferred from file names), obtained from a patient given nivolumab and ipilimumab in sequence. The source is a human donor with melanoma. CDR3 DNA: TGTGCCAGCTTAACCGACAGGGGCAATCAGCCCCAGCATTTT. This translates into CASLTDRGNQPQHF.